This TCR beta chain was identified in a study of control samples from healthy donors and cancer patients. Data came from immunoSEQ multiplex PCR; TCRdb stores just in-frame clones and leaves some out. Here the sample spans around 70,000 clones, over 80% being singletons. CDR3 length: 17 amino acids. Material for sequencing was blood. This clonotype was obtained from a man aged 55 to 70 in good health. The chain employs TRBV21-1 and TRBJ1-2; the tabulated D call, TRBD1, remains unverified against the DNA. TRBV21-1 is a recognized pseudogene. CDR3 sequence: CASSKARTGGIKRGYTF. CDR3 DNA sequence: TGTGCCAGCAGCAAAGCTAGGACAGGGGGTATTAAGCGTGGCTACACCTTC.